Listed here are 4 T cell receptor beta chains from one sample, sequenced in a study of blood T cell repertoires in COVID-19. Produced via immunoSEQ multiplex PCR; TCRdb's table is partial and in-frame only. Among a few hundred thousand clones listed, 85% to 90% were seen once. Sequencing used PBMCs or T cells enriched from blood (not recorded which). The source of these receptors is a woman aged 25-40 years who had recovered from COVID-19.

The chain is built from TRBV4-1 and TRBJ2-2; 8 positions agree with TRBD2. The CDR3 has 16 amino acids. From germline, CDR1 is MGHRA and CDR2 YSYEKL. V dropped 1 base and J dropped 4; count of bases not matched to a gene: 5. The CDR3 DNA reads as TGCGCCAGCAGCCAAGGACTAGCGCCTACCACCGGGGAGCTGTTTTTT. Its protein product is CASSQGLAPTTGELFF.

The J gene is TRBJ1-1, the V gene TRBV19, with D tentatively TRBD1 (6 bases). CDR3 length: 14 residues. CDR1 and CDR2 (germline): LNHDA, SQIVND (reference sequence). Trimming pared 3 bases from V and 1 base from J, leaving 9 bases between. Written as DNA, the CDR3 is TGTGCCAGTAGTATCTTACAGGGGAACACTGAAGCTTTCTTT. It codes for CASSILQGNTEAFF.

The chain combines TRBV27 with TRBJ1-2; TRBD1 agrees at 9 bases. Germline CDR1 reads MNHEY; CDR2 reads SMNVEV (reference sequence). J lost 6 bases, V lost 6 bases, and 2 bases had no gene match. CDR3 length equals 12 residues. CDR3 region: CASRDRGNGYTF. The CDR3 DNA reads as TGTGCCAGCAGGGACAGGGGTAATGGCTACACCTTC.

The J gene is TRBJ2-1, the V gene TRBV15, with 10 bases aligning to TRBD2. J lost 2 bases, V lost 1 base, and 5 bases had no gene match. The CDR3 runs to 17 residues. In germline, CDR1 is LNHNV, CDR2 YYDKDF (reference sequence). The CDR3 reads CATSRGLAGAPYNEQFF. The DNA of the CDR3 is TGTGCCACCAGCAGAGGCCTAGCGGGGGCCCCCTACAATGAGCAGTTCTTC.